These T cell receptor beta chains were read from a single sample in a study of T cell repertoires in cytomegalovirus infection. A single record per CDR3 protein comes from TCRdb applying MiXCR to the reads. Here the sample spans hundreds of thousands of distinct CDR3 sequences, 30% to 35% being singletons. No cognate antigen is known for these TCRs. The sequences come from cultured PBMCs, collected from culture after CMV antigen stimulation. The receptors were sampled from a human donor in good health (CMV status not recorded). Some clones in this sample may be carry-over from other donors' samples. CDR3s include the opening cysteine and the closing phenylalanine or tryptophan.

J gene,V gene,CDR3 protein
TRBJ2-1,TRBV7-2,CASNNDGNAYNEQFF
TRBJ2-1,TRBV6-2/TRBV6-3,CASSHPGLRSSYNEQFF
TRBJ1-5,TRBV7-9,CASSLRGFEPQHF
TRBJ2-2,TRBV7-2,CASSSRGRGTGELFF
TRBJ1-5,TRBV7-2,CASSLVRAGNQPQHF
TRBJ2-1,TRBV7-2,CASSLEVHRGEQFF
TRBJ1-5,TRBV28,CASSLPGYSNQPQHF
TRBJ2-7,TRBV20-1,CSARDWGPQLYEQYF
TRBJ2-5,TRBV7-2,CASSLSGLADQETQYF
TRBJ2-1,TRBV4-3,CASSSAGTSLTPYNEQFF
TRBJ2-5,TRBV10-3,CAIRDRGQETQYF
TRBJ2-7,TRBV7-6,CASSFVLGAHEQYF
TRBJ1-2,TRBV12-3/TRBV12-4,CASSFGGVDYGYTF
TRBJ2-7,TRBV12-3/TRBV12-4,CASSLGTGEQYF
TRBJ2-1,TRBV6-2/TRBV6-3,CASSTFGGGRYNEQFF
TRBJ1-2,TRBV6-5,CASRSGGVDGYGYTF
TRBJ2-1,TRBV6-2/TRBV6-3,CASSRDRGLWEQFF
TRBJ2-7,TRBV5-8,CASTSTGFYEQYF
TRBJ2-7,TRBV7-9,CASSLGGNAYEQYF
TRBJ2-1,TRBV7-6,CASSSYIRGSYNEQFF
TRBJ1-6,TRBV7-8,CASSLARAPAARNSPLHF
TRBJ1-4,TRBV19,CASTRTAGYEKLFF
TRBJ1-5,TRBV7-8,CASSLAFGNQPQHF
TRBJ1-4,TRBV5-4,CASSSDREKLFF
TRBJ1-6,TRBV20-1,CSARDLADYSSYNSPLHF
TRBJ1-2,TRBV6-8,CASSRGASYGYTF
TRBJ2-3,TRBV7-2,CASSLVGPRDTQYF
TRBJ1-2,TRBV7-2,CASSTTQDRASYTF
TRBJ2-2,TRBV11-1,CASSPTGEMNTGELFF
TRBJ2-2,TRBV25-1,CASSESRGMNTGELFF
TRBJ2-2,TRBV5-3,CARSFGQGVSGELFF
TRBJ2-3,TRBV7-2,CASSLAGLVSDTQYF
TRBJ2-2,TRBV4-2,CASSQGTGDIGELFF
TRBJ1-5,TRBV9,CASSSGGGIGPQHF
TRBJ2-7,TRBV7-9,CASSFWTGVYEQYF
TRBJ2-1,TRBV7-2,CASSLWLAGGTYNEQFF
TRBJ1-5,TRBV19,CASSFTGPYQPQHF
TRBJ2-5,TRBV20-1,CSARGESGLETQYF
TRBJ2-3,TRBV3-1,CASSQLAGVRTDTQYF
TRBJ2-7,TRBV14,CASSSWDRGSSYEQYF
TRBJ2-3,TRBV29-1,CSVEIGRTDTQYF
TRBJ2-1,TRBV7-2,CASSFTSVPYNEQFF
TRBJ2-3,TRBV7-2,CASSLNMEPDTQYF
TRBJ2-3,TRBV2,CASSEARSGGTDTQYF
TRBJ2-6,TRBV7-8,CASSLRQKVDANVLTF
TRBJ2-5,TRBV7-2,CASSLGQRLGQYF
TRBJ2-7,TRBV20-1,CSARLAGGQWEQYF
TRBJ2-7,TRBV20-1,CSAKGGAGIPYEQYF
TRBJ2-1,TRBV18,CASSDIGGEQFF
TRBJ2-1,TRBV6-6,CASSYPTRPPSYNEQFF
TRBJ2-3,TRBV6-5,CASTRGVAGSTDTQYF
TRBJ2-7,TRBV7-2,CASSPGGNLVGENYEQYF
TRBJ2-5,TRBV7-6,CAVRLAGRETQYF
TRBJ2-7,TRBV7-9,CASSFTGQSNEQYF
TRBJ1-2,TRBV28,CASSTGTYSYGYTF
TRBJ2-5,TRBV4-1,CASSQALRAGAQETQYF
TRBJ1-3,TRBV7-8,CASSLYGDVSSGNTIYF
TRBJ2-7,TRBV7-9,CASSYDRLGSYEQYF